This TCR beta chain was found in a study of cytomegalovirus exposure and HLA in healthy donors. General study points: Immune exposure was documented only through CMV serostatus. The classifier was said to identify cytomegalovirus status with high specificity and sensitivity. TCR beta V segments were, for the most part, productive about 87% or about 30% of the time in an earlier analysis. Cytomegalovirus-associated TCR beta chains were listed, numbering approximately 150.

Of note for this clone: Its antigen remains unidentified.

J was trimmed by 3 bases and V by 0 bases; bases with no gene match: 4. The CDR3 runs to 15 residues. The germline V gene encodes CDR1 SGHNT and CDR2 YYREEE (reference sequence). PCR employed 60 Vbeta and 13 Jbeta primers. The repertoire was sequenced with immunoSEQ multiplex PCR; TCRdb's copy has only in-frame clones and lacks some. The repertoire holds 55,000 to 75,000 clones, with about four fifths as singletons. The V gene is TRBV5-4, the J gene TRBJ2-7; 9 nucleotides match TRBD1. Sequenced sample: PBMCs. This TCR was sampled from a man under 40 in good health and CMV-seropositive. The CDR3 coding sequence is TGTGCCAGCAGCTTGGGACAGGGGGGGCTCTACGAGCAGTACTTC. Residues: CASSLGQGGLYEQYF.